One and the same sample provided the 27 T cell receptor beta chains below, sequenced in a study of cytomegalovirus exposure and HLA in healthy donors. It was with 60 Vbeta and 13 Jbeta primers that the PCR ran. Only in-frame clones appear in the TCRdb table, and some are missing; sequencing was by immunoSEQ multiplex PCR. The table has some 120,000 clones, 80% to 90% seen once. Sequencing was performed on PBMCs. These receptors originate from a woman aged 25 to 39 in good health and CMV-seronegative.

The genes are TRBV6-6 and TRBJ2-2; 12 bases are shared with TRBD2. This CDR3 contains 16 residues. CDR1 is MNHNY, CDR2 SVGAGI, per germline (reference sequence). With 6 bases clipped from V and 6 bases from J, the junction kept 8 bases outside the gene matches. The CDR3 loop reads CASSSPRLAGAGELFF. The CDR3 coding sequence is TGTGCCAGCAGCTCGCCACGACTAGCGGGAGCCGGGGAGCTGTTTTTT.

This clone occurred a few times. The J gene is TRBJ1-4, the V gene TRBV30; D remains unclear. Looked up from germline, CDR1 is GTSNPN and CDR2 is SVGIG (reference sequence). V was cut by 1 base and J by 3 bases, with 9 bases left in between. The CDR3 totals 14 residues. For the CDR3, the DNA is TGTGCCTGGAGTGGAGTTGTGGCTAATGAAAAACTGTTTTTT. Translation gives CAWSGVVANEKLFF.

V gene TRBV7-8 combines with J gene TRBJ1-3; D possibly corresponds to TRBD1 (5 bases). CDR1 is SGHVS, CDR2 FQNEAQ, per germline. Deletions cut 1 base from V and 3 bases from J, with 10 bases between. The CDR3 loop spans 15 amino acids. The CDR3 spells CASSLEEGNGNTIYF. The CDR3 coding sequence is TGTGCCAGCAGCTTAGAGGAGGGGAATGGAAACACCATATATTTT.

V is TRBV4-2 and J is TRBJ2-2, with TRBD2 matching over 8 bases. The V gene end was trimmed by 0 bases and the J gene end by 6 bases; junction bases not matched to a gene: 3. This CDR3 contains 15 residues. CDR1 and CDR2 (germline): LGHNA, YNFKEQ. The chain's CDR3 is CASSQDPGGPGELFF. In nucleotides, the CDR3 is TGTGCCAGCAGCCAAGATCCGGGGGGGCCCGGGGAGCTGTTTTTT.

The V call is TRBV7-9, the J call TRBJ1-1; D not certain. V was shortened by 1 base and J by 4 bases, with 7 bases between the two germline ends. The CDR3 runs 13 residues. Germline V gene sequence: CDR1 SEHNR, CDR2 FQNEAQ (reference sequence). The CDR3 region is CASSLEAGTEAFF. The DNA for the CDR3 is TGTGCCAGCAGCTTAGAGGCAGGCACTGAAGCTTTCTTT.

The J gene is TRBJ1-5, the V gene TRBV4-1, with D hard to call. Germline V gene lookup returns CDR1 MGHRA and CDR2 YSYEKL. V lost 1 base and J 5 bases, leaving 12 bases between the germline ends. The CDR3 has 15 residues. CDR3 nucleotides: TGCGCCAGCAGCCAAGCCGAGGTAGGTCATCAGCCCCAGCATTTT. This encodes CASSQAEVGHQPQHF.

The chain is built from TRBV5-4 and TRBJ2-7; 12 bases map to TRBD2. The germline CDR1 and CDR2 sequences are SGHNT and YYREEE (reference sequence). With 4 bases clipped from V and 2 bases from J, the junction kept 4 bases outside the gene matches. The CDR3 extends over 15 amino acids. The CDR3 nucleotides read TGTGCCAGCAGCGCCGGACTAGCGGGGACCTACGAGCAGTACTTC. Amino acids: CASSAGLAGTYEQYF.

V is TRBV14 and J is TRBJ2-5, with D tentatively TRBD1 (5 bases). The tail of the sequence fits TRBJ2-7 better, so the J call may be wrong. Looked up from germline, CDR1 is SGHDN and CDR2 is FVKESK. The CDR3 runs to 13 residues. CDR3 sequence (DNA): TGTGCCAGCAGCCTGGGGCTGACCTACGAGCAGTACTTC. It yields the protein CASSLGLTYEQYF.

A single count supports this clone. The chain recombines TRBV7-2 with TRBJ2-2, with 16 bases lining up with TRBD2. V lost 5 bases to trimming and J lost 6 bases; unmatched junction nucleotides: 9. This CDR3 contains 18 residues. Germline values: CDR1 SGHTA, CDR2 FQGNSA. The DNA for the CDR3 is TGTGCCAGCAGCGCCGCCACCGGGACTAGCGGGAGGGCCGGGGAGCTGTTTTTT. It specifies CASSAATGTSGRAGELFF.

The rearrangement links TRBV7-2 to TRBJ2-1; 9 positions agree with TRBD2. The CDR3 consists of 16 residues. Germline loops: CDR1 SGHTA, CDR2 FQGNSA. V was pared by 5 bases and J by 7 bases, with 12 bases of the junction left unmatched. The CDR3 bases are TGTGCCAGCAGCCTCCTAGCGCGGGGGGGGGTTAATGAGCAGTTCTTC. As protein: CASSLLARGGVNEQFF.

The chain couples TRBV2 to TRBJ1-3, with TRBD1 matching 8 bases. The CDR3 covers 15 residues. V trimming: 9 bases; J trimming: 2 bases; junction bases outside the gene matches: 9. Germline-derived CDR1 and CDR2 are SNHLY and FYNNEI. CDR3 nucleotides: TGTGCCAGACAGACAGGGGCAGGGACTGGAAACACCATATATTTT. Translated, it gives CARQTGAGTGNTIYF. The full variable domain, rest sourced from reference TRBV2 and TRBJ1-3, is EPEVTQTPSHQVTQMGQEVILRCVPISNHLYFYWYRQILGQKVEFLVSFYNNEISEKSEIFDDQFSVERPDGSNFTLKIRSTKLEDSAMYFCARQTGAGTGNTIYFGEGSWLTVV.

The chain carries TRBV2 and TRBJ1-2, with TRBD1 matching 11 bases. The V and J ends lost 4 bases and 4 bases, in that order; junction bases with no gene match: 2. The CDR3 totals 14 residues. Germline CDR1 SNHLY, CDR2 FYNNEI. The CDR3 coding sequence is TGTGCCAGCAGTGCTGGACAGGGGGCCTATGGCTACACCTTC. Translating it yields CASSAGQGAYGYTF.

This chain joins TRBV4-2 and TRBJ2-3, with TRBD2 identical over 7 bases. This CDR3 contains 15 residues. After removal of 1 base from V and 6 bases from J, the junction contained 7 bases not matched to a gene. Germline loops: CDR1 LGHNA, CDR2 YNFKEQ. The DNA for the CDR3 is TGTGCCAGCAGCCAAGTCCCCGCGGGAGTGGATACGCAGTATTTT. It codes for CASSQVPAGVDTQYF.

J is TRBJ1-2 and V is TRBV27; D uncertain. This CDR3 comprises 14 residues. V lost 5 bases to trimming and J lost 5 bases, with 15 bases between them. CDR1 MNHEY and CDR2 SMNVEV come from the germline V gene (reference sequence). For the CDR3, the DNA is TGTGCCAGCAGTCCAGGAACGGCCACTTATGGCTACACCTTC. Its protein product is CASSPGTATYGYTF.

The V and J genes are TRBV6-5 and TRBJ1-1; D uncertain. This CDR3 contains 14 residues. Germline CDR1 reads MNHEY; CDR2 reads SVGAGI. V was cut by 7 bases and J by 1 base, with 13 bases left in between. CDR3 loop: CASTPARGNTEAFF. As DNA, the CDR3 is TGTGCCAGCACTCCCGCGAGAGGGAACACTGAAGCTTTCTTT.

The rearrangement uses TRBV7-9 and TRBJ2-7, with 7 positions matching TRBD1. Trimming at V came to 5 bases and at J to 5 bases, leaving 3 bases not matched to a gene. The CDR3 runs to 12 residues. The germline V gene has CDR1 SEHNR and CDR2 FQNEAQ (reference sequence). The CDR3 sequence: CASSHTGDEQYF. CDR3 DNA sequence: TGTGCCAGCAGCCACACAGGGGACGAGCAGTACTTC. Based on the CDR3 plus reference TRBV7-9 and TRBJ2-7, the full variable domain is DTGVSQNPRHKITKRGQNVTFRCDPISEHNRLYWYRQTLGQGPEFLTYFQNEAQLEKSRLLSDRFSAERPKGSFSTLEIQRTEQGDSAMYLCASSHTGDEQYFGPGTRLTVT.

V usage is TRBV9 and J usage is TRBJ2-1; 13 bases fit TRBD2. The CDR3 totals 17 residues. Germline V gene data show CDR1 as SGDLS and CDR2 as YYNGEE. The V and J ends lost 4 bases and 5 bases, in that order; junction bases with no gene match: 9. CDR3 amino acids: CASSSSRLAGGHNEQFF. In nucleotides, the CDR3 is TGTGCCAGCAGCTCATCCAGACTAGCGGGGGGCCACAATGAGCAGTTCTTC.

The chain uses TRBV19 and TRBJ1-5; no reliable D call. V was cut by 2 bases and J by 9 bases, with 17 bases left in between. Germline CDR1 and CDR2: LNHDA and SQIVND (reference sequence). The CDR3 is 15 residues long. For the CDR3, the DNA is TGTGCCAGTAGTATACAACCCTTCAGAAGTCCGCCCCAGCATTTT. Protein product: CASSIQPFRSPPQHF.

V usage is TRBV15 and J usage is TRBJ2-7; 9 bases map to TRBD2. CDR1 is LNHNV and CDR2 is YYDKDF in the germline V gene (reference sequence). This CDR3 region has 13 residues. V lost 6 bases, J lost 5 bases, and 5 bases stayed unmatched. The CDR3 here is CATSLSGSNEQYF. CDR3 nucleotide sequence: TGTGCCACCAGTCTTAGCGGGAGTAACGAGCAGTACTTC.

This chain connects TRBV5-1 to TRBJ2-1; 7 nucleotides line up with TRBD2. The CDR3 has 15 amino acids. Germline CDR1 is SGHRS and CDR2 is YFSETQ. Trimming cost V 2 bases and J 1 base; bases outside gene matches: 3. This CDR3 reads CASSFQRESYNEQFF. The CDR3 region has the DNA TGCGCCAGCAGCTTCCAGCGGGAATCCTACAATGAGCAGTTCTTC.

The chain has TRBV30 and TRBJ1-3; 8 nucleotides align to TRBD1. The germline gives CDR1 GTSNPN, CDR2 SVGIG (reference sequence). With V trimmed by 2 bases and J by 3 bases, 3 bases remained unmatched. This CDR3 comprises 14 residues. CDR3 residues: CAWSTGQDGNTIYF. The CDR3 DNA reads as TGTGCCTGGAGTACGGGACAGGATGGAAACACCATATATTTT. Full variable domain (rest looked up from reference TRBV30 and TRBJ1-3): SQTIHQWPATLVQPVGSPLSLECTVEGTSNPNLYWYRQAAGRGLQLLFYSVGIGQISSEVPQNLSASRPQDRQFILSSKKLLLSDSGFYLCAWSTGQDGNTIYFGEGSWLTVV.

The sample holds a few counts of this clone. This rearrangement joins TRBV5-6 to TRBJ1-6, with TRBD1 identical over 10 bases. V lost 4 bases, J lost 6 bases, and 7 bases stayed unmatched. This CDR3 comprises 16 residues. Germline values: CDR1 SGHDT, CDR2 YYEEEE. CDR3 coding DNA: TGTGCCAGCAGCCCGCTCGGGACAGGGGTTAATTCACCCCTCCACTTT. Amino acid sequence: CASSPLGTGVNSPLHF.

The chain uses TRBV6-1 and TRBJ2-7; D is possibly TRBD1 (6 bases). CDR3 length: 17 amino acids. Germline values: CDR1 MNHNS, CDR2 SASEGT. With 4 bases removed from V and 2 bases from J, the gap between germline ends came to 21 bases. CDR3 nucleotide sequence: TGTGCCAGCAGTGCTGAGGGGGAGACATTTTCGGCCTACGAGCAGTACTTC. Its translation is CASSAEGETFSAYEQYF.

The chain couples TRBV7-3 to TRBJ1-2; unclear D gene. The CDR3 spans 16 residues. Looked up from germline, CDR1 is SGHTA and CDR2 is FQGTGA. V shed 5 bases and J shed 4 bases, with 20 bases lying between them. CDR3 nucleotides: TGTGCCAGCAGCCCAAAAGTGGAATGGGCAGGCTATGGCTACACCTTC. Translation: CASSPKVEWAGYGYTF. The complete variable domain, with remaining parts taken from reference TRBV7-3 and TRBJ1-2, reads GAGVSQTPSNKVTEKGKYVELRCDPISGHTALYWYRQSLGQGPEFLIYFQGTGAADDSGLPNDRFFAVRPEGSVSTLKIQRTERGDSAVYLCASSPKVEWAGYGYTFGSGTRLTVV.

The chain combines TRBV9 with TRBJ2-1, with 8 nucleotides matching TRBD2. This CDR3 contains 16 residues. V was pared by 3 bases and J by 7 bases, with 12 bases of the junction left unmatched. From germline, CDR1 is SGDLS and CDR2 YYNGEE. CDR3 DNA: TGTGCCAGCAGCGCTCCTCTTAGCGGGATGGAGAATGAGCAGTTCTTC. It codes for CASSAPLSGMENEQFF.

Here the CDR3 DNA reads TGTGCCAGCAGCCTCAGACAGGTAGACTCTGGGGCCAACGTCCTGACTTTC. Translated, it gives CASSLRQVDSGANVLTF. V is TRBV7-9 and J is TRBJ2-6; TRBD1 might be the D (6 bases). The CDR3 sequence is 17 residues long. CDR1 SEHNR and CDR2 FQNEAQ come from the germline V gene (reference sequence). V lost 5 bases and J lost 0, with 14 bases in between.

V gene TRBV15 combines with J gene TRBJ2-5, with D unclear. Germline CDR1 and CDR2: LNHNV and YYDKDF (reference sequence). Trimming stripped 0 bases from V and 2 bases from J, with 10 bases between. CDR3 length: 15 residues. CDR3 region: CATSRDPGWQETQYF. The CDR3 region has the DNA TGTGCCACCAGCAGAGATCCGGGTTGGCAAGAGACCCAGTACTTC.